Following are 18 T cell receptor beta chains from one sample sequenced in a study of T cell responses to AZD1222 COVID-19 vaccine. The repertoire was sequenced with immunoSEQ multiplex PCR; TCRdb's copy has only in-frame clones and lacks some. The data show some 150,000 clones, around 92% seen once. Sequenced material: peripheral blood, taken 28 days after the second AZD1222 dose. The receptors come from an adult who received the AZD1222 COVID-19 vaccine.

The chain recombines TRBV12-5 with TRBJ1-1; D uncertain. The V gene lost 6 bases and the J gene lost 11 bases, with 13 bases spanning the gap. Germline CDR1 and CDR2: LGHNT and FRNRAP. There are 11 residues in the CDR3. The CDR3 loop is CASGSSSRAFF. The CDR3 nucleotides are TGTGCTAGTGGCAGTTCGTCTCGGGCTTTCTTT.

This rearrangement joins TRBV7-3 to TRBJ2-1; 10 positions match TRBD2. Trimming at V came to 6 bases and at J to 5 bases, leaving 7 bases not matched to a gene. The CDR3 length is 15 residues. Germline assignment: CDR1 SGHTA and CDR2 FQGTGA. CDR3 DNA: TGTGCCAGCAGTACGGGACTAGCGAGCGACAATGAGCAGTTCTTC. Translation: CASSTGLASDNEQFF.

V gene TRBV2 combines with J gene TRBJ1-1; tentatively, D is TRBD1 (6 bases). Between the trimmed V and J ends, which lost 3 bases and 0 bases, there was a span of 11 bases. The CDR3 is 15 amino acids. CDR1 and CDR2 (germline): SNHLY, FYNNEI. The CDR3 reads CASSDGGGMNTEAFF. CDR3 coding DNA: TGTGCCAGCAGTGATGGGGGGGGCATGAACACTGAAGCTTTCTTT. The whole variable domain, filled in from reference TRBV2 and TRBJ1-1, reads EPEVTQTPSHQVTQMGQEVILRCVPISNHLYFYWYRQILGQKVEFLVSFYNNEISEKSEIFDDQFSVERPDGSNFTLKIRSTKLEDSAMYFCASSDGGGMNTEAFFGQGTRLTVV.

This chain uses TRBV16 with TRBJ1-5; D uncertain. Germline CDR1 is KGHSY and CDR2 is FQNENV. The CDR3 is 14 amino acids. V was pared by 2 bases and J by 11 bases, with 16 bases between. Here the CDR3 reads CASSQQTGLQAQHF. The DNA of the CDR3 is TGTGCCAGCAGCCAACAAACCGGGCTCCAGGCCCAGCATTTT.

V usage is TRBV11-2 and J usage is TRBJ2-5; D remains unclear. Trimming stripped 5 bases from V and 5 bases from J, with 6 bases between. This CDR3 contains 11 residues. Germline-derived CDR1 and CDR2 are SGHAT and FQNNGV. This chain's CDR3 is CASSPGETQYF. The DNA for the CDR3 is TGTGCCAGCAGCCCCGGGGAGACCCAGTACTTC.

V is TRBV28 and J is TRBJ1-6; 10 positions agree with TRBD1. The CDR3 contains 15 residues. After removal of 5 bases from V and 5 bases from J, the junction contained 3 bases not matched to a gene. The germline V gene has CDR1 MDHEN and CDR2 SYDVKM. The CDR3 nucleotides are TGTGCCAGCAGTCGACAGGGGGCTGATAATTCACCCCTCCACTTT. Translating gives CASSRQGADNSPLHF.

The chain is built from TRBV14 and TRBJ1-1; 9 nucleotides line up with TRBD1. The CDR3 runs to 13 residues. V was pared by 6 bases and J by 4 bases, with 3 bases of the junction left unmatched. In germline, CDR1 is SGHDN, CDR2 FVKESK. In DNA, the CDR3 is TGTGCCAGCAGGCGGACAGGGGCCACTGAAGCTTTCTTT. It translates to CASRRTGATEAFF.

The chain links TRBV11-2 to TRBJ2-2, with 9 bases fitting TRBD2. The CDR3 is 16 amino acids. Germline-derived CDR1 and CDR2 are SGHAT and FQNNGV. After removal of 3 bases from V and 7 bases from J, the junction contained 9 bases not matched to a gene. The CDR3 loop is CASSFGGRAEGGELFF. Written as DNA, the CDR3 is TGTGCCAGCAGCTTTGGCGGGAGGGCCGAGGGCGGGGAGCTGTTTTTT.

The J gene is TRBJ1-3, the V gene TRBV7-8; 10 nucleotides line up with TRBD1. The CDR3 length is 16 residues. Germline V CDR1 and CDR2: SGHVS, FQNEAQ. V lost 4 bases, J lost 4 bases, and 7 bases stayed unmatched. The CDR3 region has the DNA TGTGCCAGCAGCTCACCCCGGGGACAGGGGGGAAACACCATATATTTT. It codes for CASSSPRGQGGNTIYF.

This clone is a singleton in its sample. The chain uses TRBV6-5 and TRBJ1-3, with unresolved D. The CDR3 spans 12 residues. Germline values: CDR1 MNHEY, CDR2 SVGAGI. The V gene lost 6 bases and the J gene lost 0 bases, with 3 bases spanning the gap. In DNA, the CDR3 is TGTGCCAGCAGCAACTCTGGAAACACCATATATTTT. Protein: CASSNSGNTIYF.

The CDR3 region is CASSRELTNVRTGNTIYF. The DNA of the CDR3 is TGTGCCAGCAGCCGCGAACTGACAAATGTCCGGACGGGAAACACCATATATTTT. The chain uses TRBV3-1 (or the pseudogene TRBV3-2) and TRBJ1-3; no definite D call. This CDR3 contains 18 residues. Trimming removed 4 bases at V and 4 bases at J, with 23 bases between. Germline lookup yields CDR1 LGHDT and CDR2 YNNKEL (reference sequence).

V and J are TRBV5-1 and TRBJ1-6; no definite D call. This CDR3 has 15 residues. Germline V gene sequence: CDR1 SGHRS, CDR2 YFSETQ. The V end lost 4 bases, the J end lost 9 bases, and 17 bases lay between the germline ends. In DNA, the CDR3 is TGCGCCAGCAGCCCCCCGACCGCCTCGGGTTCACCCCTCCACTTT. Translating gives CASSPPTASGSPLHF.

The gene calls are TRBV5-5 and TRBJ2-5; the D gene is possibly TRBD2 (6 bases). Trimming took off 5 bases at V and 7 bases at J, with 21 bases between the two ends. The CDR3 extends over 15 amino acids. The germline V gene has CDR1 SGHKS and CDR2 YYEKEE (reference sequence). As DNA, the CDR3 is TGTGCCAGCAGTTTTAGCGGAGGTGGGGCATGGACCCAGTACTTC. It codes for CASSFSGGGAWTQYF.

CDR3 bases: TGTGCCAGCAGCTTCGGACATAAAGATCATGAGCAGTTCTTC. Translated, it gives CASSFGHKDHEQFF. This chain uses TRBV7-2 with TRBJ2-1, with a tentative D call TRBD1 (5 bases). This CDR3 contains 14 residues. Germline-derived CDR1 and CDR2 are SGHTA and FQGNSA. V was shortened by 3 bases and J by 8 bases, with 14 bases between the two germline ends. The variable domain in full, with the rest retrieved from reference TRBV7-2 and TRBJ2-1, is GAGVSQSPSNKVTEKGKDVELRCDPISGHTALYWYRQSLGQGLEFLIYFQGNSAPDKSGLPSDRFSAERTGGSVSTLTIQRTQQEDSAVYLCASSFGHKDHEQFFGPGTRLTVL.

A note on this clone: Other nucleotide sequences in the sample specify the same CDR3. The J gene is TRBJ1-2, the V gene TRBV27, with D unresolved. CDR3 length: 13 amino acids. V was cut by 2 bases and J by 2 bases, with 6 bases left in between. Germline CDR1 MNHEY, CDR2 SMNVEV (reference sequence). The CDR3 region has the DNA TGTGCCAGCAGTTTACGAGGAAACTATGGCTACACCTTC. It is translated as CASSLRGNYGYTF.

V is TRBV6-5 and J is TRBJ1-6; possibly TRBD1 for D (6 bases). This CDR3 is 14 amino acids long. V gave up 8 bases and J gave up 3 bases, with 11 bases separating them. The germline gives CDR1 MNHEY, CDR2 SVGAGI. CDR3 sequence: CASCRDNYNSPLHF. The CDR3 nucleotides are TGTGCCAGCTGCCGGGACAACTATAATTCACCCCTCCACTTT.

This sequence joins TRBV7-9 and TRBJ1-1; D not resolved. Trimming stripped 1 base from V and 6 bases from J, with 3 bases between. The CDR3 length is 11 residues. Per germline, CDR1 SEHNR and CDR2 FQNEAQ (reference sequence). This CDR3 reads CASSLEAEAFF. For the CDR3, the DNA is TGTGCCAGCAGCTTAGAGGCTGAAGCTTTCTTT.

The V gene is TRBV6-5, the J gene TRBJ1-5, with D possibly TRBD1 on 5 matching bases. The CDR3 has 13 amino acids. V was trimmed by 6 bases and J by 9 bases, leaving 15 bases between them. The germline V gene encodes CDR1 MNHEY and CDR2 SVGAGI. CDR3 sequence reads: CASRGENTGPQHF. The CDR3 DNA sequence: TGTGCCAGCAGGGGGGAGAATACGGGGCCCCAGCATTTT.